A single sample gave rise to the 7 T cell receptor beta chains below, sequenced in a study of blood T cells in healthy people across ages. It was with a sample-barcoded 5' primer and a J-beta primer mix that a second PCR of about 6 to 12 cycles was run. TCRdb re-called the 5' RACE reads with MiXCR, one entry per CDR3 protein. The sample lists 1.5 million to 2 million distinct CDR3 sequences; 28% were seen once. The sample comprised blood. These receptors all stem from a woman under 40 in good health.

Regarding this clonotype: Germline is not matched at one junction end, which may reflect a read error. J is TRBJ1-2 and V is TRBV18; 9 nucleotides agree with TRBD1. Germline V gene sequence: CDR1 KGHSH, CDR2 LQKENI. This CDR3 has 16 amino acids. CDR3 region: CASPPQGTGQSNGYTF. CDR3 bases: TGTGCCAGCCCACCTCAGGGGACAGGGCAGTCGAACGGCTACACCTTC.

Turning to this clonotype: The conserved phenylalanine or tryptophan is not found at the CDR3 terminus, so this likely reflects a read error. The V call is TRBV24-1, the J call TRBJ2-1; possible D gene TRBD1, 5 bases. Looked up from germline, CDR1 is KGHDR and CDR2 is SFDVKD. V lost 7 bases to trimming and J lost 8 bases, with 11 bases between them. The CDR3 covers 12 residues. CDR3 bases: TGTGCCACCAGGGGGCAGGGCGATGAGCAGTTCTAC. Translated: CATRGQGDEQFY.

V gene TRBV12-3 or TRBV12-4 combines with J gene TRBJ2-3, with 8 bases that match TRBD1. The CDR3 is 15 residues long. V was pared by 2 bases and J by 8 bases, with 9 bases of the junction left unmatched. The CDR3 coding sequence is TGTGCCAGCAGTTTAAACACCTACAGGGGGGTTACGCAGTATTTT. Its protein product is CASSLNTYRGVTQYF.

This clonotype was observed at least ten times. The chain employs TRBV6-5 and TRBJ2-7; the D call may be TRBD1 or TRBD2 (5 bases each). In germline, CDR1 is MNHEY, CDR2 SVGAGI. Trimming cost V 4 bases and J 4 bases, with 14 bases left between them. The CDR3 consists of 14 residues. In DNA, the CDR3 is TGTGCCAGCAGTTCGGGACCCTCCCTGTACGAGCAGTACTTC. The encoded protein is CASSSGPSLYEQYF.

This chain connects TRBV29-1 to TRBJ1-2; 7 bases are shared with TRBD1. The CDR3 is 12 amino acids. V dropped 7 bases and J dropped 5; count of bases not matched to a gene: 7. Germline loops: CDR1 SQVTM, CDR2 ANQGSEA. The CDR3: CSGEYRGYGYTF. The CDR3 DNA follows: TGCAGCGGGGAATACAGGGGATATGGCTACACCTTC.

This clonotype was detected only a few times. CDR3 loop: CASSESYGEMYGYTF. CDR3 coding DNA: TGTGCCAGCAGTGAGTCGTACGGCGAAATGTATGGCTACACCTTC. The chain employs TRBV2 and TRBJ1-2, with D unclear. The CDR3 length is 15 residues. V lost 3 bases to trimming and J lost 5 bases, with 16 bases between them. Germline CDR1 SNHLY, CDR2 FYNNEI.

The genes are TRBV20-1 and TRBJ1-2, with D hard to call. The CDR3 spans 14 residues. CDR1 is DFQATT, CDR2 SNEGSKA, per germline (reference sequence). DNA of the CDR3: TGCAGAGCCCTCGGAGGCACCGCTAACTATGGCTACACCTTC. Amino acid sequence: CRALGGTANYGYTF.